The source of this T cell receptor beta chain is a study of Ad26.COV2.S vaccination and SARS-CoV-2 variants. Study findings and constraints: Total T cell responses, in the TCR breadth and depth analyses, may have been underestimated. Vaccine recipients and placebo recipients showed similar non-spike TCR breadth. Spike-specific CD8+ and CD4+ T cell responses reportedly showed substantial breadth after vaccination.

The treatment: about 20 received Ad26.COV2.S at low or high dose, single or two shots; roughly five received placebo; per-sample allocation not given. Following the first vaccine or placebo injection, samples were taken on day 63. It was Wuhan-strain SARS-CoV-2 spike that the Ad26 vaccine vector expressed. Turning to this clone: Its specificity is not known.

CDR1 is MNHNS, CDR2 SASEGT, per germline. Losses at the gene ends were 7 bases for V and 4 bases for J; bases not matched to a gene: 9. This CDR3 is 15 amino acids long. Clones were read by immunoSEQ multiplex PCR, and TCRdb kept only the in-frame ones, dropping some. The profile shows about 430,000 clones, approximately 90% of them singletons. The clonotype comes from a person aged 18-60 years who received the Ad26.COV2.S COVID-19 vaccine or a placebo. This chain connects TRBV6-1 to TRBJ2-1, with TRBD2 identical over 8 bases. Here the sequenced sample was peripheral blood, taken in a trial of Ad26.COV2.S vaccine versus placebo. CDR3 in DNA: TGTGCCAGCACCCCCACTAGCGGAGTTTACAATGAGCAGTTCTTC. Its translation: CASTPTSGVYNEQFF.